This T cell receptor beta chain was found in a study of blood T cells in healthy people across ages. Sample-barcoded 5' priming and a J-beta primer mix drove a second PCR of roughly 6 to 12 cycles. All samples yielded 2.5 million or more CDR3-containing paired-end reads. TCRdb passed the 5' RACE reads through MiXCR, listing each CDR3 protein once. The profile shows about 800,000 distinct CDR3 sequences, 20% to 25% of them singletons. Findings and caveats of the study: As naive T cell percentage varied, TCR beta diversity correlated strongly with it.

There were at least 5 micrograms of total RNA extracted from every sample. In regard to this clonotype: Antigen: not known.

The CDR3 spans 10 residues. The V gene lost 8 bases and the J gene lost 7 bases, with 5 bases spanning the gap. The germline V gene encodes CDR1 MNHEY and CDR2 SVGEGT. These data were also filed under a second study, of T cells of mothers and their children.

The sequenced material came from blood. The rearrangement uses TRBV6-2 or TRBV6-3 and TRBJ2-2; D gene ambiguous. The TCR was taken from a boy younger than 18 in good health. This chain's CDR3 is CASGNGELFF. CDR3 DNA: TGTGCCAGCGGTAACGGGGAGCTGTTTTTT.